This T cell receptor beta chain was observed in a study of radiation and T cells in renal cell carcinoma. Study-level information: Nephrectomy followed 15 Gy stereotactic body radiation by 4 weeks.

On this clone: No antigen is known for it.

The data were produced by immunoSEQ multiplex PCR, yet TCRdb's version contains in-frame clones alone and is incomplete. The sample yields roughly 130,000 clones, approximately 75% seen once. Described time point: blood 2 weeks post-SBRT. Noted treatment: 15 Gy SBRT to primary tumor, nephrectomy 4 weeks later. This renal cell carcinoma was of the clear cell type. General observations from the study: Baseline intratumoral clonotype presence is unknown without pretreatment biopsies. In blood, top tumor clones expanded by 2 weeks, shrinking by 4.

Looked up from germline, CDR1 is WNHNN and CDR2 is SYGVQD (reference sequence). Trimming cost V 3 bases and J 6 bases, with 12 bases left between them. This CDR3 has 14 residues. The specimen was blood, collected from a patient whose treatment included radiotherapy and nephrectomy. This clonotype was obtained from a woman aged 60-75 years with renal cell carcinoma. The chain joins TRBV10-1 to TRBJ2-1, with a tentative D call TRBD1 (6 bases). The CDR3 DNA reads as TGCGCCAGCAGTGAACAAAGGACAGTCAATGAGCAGTTCTTC. Encoded protein: CASSEQRTVNEQFF.